This T cell receptor (beta chain) emerged from a study of T cell responses to AZD1222 COVID-19 vaccine. Concerning this clone: Its target is unknown.

The CDR3 length is 14 residues. V was clipped by 2 bases and J by 0 bases, with 5 bases between them. From germline, CDR1 is GTSNPN and CDR2 SVGIG (reference sequence). General observations from the study: Regions left unmutated in variants are reportedly the target of nearly half of spike-specific TCRs. Females outnumbered males among donors, who were mostly white British; clonal diversity was possibly underestimated. Spike-specific TCR breadth and depth went up after people got two AZD1222 doses.

Data came from immunoSEQ multiplex PCR; TCRdb stores just in-frame clones and leaves some out. The profile shows approximately 100,000 clones, approximately 84% of them singletons. The rearrangement joins TRBV30 to TRBJ2-6; D gene uncertain. The source is an adult in good health. Sequencing used peripheral blood, obtained on day 0 of AZD1222 vaccination. Here the CDR3 DNA reads TGTGCCTGGAGTTTAATCTCTGGGGCCAACGTCCTGACTTTC. Translated: CAWSLISGANVLTF.